The clone carrying this T cell receptor beta chain was seen more than once but under ten times. The CDR3 is made up of 13 amino acids. Germline assignment: CDR1 SQVTM and CDR2 ANQGSEA. V lost 0 bases and J lost 4, with 7 bases in between. This sample was included in a study of patients and donors after allogeneic stem cell transplantation. TCRdb used MiXCR to reprocess the RT-PCR reads, holding one entry per CDR3 protein. The sample gives some 960,000 distinct CDR3 sequences, roughly 18% of which show up once; 5% to 6.5% is in the top ten. The sample consisted of blood, either unsorted or a sorted T cell fraction (not recorded which). This chain joins TRBV29-1 and TRBJ2-1, with D unresolved. The clonotype originates from a human donor who was either an allogeneic HSCT recipient or a stem cell or donor lymphocyte infusion donor (not recorded which). It is not recorded whose cells these are; they may come from a transplant donor. The CDR3 sequence is CSVEDRRYNEQFF. The CDR3 region has the DNA TGCAGCGTTGAAGATCGGCGGTACAATGAGCAGTTCTTC.